Listed below are T cell receptor beta chains from one sample, sequenced in a study of cytomegalovirus exposure and HLA in healthy donors. Assay used: immunoSEQ multiplex PCR; TCRdb lists only in-frame clones, some missing. The sample carries around 110,000 clones, around 65% recorded once. Sequenced input: PBMCs. These receptors originate from a man aged 18 to 29 in good health and CMV-seronegative. Both conserved end residues are part of each CDR3. D genes are given only for firm matches. Size values are once, few and many counts, or a class for expanded clones, and some rows have none.

TGTGCCAGCAGTGCTTCCGCTAGCGGGGGGGGCTACAATGAGCAGTTCTTC CASSASASGGGYNEQFF TRBJ2-1 TRBV2 TRBD2 -
TGTGCCAGCGGACCGACAGGGACTAGGGGCAATCAGCCCCAGCATTTT CASGPTGTRGNQPQHF TRBJ1-5 TRBV6-6 TRBD1 -
TGTGCCAGCAGCCTCTTCGACAGGGGATATACCTACGAGCAGTACTTC CASSLFDRGYTYEQYF TRBJ2-7 TRBV4-2 TRBD1 -
TGTGCCAGCAGCCTCTTCCCTCCCTACAATGAGCAGTTCTTC CASSLFPPYNEQFF TRBJ2-1 TRBV5-6 - -
TGTGCCAGCAGGTTACAGGGGGGACGTTGTGAAGCTTTCTTT CASRLQGGRCEAFF TRBJ1-1 TRBV6-5 TRBD1 -
TGTGCCAGCAGTCCTTTCGGTCAGGGCTTGCGCGAGCAGTACTTC CASSPFGQGLREQYF TRBJ2-7 TRBV28 - -
TGTGCCAGCAGCTTAGGAGGACAGACCTACGAGCAGTACTTC CASSLGGQTYEQYF TRBJ2-7 TRBV7-6 - few
TGTGCCAGCAGCGTTGCACAGCGGCGGGAAAAACTGTTTTTT CASSVAQRREKLFF TRBJ1-4 TRBV7-9 - -
TGTGCCGCCGGGACAGGGGGCCCTGAAGCTTTCTTT CAAGTGGPEAFF TRBJ1-1 TRBV6-6 TRBD1 -
TGCGCCAGCAGCTTGGCTACCGGGGGACGCTGGCTGTTTTTT CASSLATGGRWLFF TRBJ1-4 TRBV5-1 - -
TGTGCCAGCAGCTTATTAGGGGTCATGCCTATCACTGAAGCTTTCTTT CASSLLGVMPITEAFF TRBJ1-1 TRBV7-8 - -